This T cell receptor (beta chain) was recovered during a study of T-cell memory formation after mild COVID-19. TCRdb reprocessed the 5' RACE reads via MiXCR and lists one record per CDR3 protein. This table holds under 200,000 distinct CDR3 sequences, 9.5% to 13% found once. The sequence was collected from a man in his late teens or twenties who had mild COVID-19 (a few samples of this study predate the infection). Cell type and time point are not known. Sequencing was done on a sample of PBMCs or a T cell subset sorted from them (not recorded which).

Here the CDR3 reads CASSYSPGDTQYF. The CDR3 DNA reads TGTGCCAGCAGTTACTCCCCGGGAGATACGCAGTATTTT. The chain employs TRBV6-5 and TRBJ2-3, with D hard to call. Deletions cut 0 bases from V and 5 bases from J, with 6 bases between. CDR3 size: 13 residues. Looked up from germline, CDR1 is MNHEY and CDR2 is SVGAGI.